This entry lists 19 T cell receptor beta chains sequenced from one sample in a study of tumor and adjacent non-tumor tissue in lung cancer. A modified ARM-PCR protocol with three rounds of nested PCR amplified TCRbeta. TCRdb recomputed calls from the multiplex PCR reads with MiXCR, one row per CDR3 protein. The sample lists approximately 90,000 distinct CDR3 sequences, about three fifths seen once, with about 15% in the top ten. The template was RNA from unsorted bulk tissue. The material sequenced was lung tumor tissue. These receptor sequences come from a man aged 65 to 85 with non-small cell lung cancer.

As to this clonotype: A read error may be the cause here, since a much bigger clone is one base away. The rearrangement joins TRBV6-6 to TRBJ2-7; no clear D gene. The CDR3 runs 12 residues. The ends were cut back, 5 bases at V and 5 bases at J, with 10 bases in the middle. Germline values: CDR1 MNHNY, CDR2 SVGAGI (reference sequence). DNA of the CDR3: TGTGCCAGCAGTCTAATCCCTCACGAGCAGTACTTC. Translated, it gives CASSLIPHEQYF.

Regarding this clonotype: It is likely a read error, because the conserved phenylalanine at the end of the CDR3 is missing. The chain combines TRBV12-3 or TRBV12-4 with TRBJ1-3; D may be TRBD1 (5 bases). This CDR3 contains 15 residues. The CDR3 DNA reads TGTACCAGCGCATATCATGGGGGCTCTGGAAACACCATATATTCT. This codes for CTSAYHGGSGNTIYS.

In the case of this clonotype: A much larger clone lies a single base off, so this may be a read error. The chain links TRBV28 to TRBJ2-2, with D perhaps matching TRBD2 (6 bases). The V end was cut by 10 bases, the J end by 7 bases, with 19 bases between. CDR3 size: 14 residues. Per the germline V gene, CDR1 is MDHEN and CDR2 is SYDVKM. CDR3 residues: CAIILTAGYGELFF. For the CDR3, the DNA is TGTGCCATCATCTTAACAGCGGGTTACGGGGAGCTGTTTTTT.

With regard to this clonotype: Relative to the germline gene, one junction end is altered; a read error may explain this. V and J are TRBV29-1 and TRBJ2-7, with a tentative D call TRBD1 (6 bases). CDR3 length: 14 residues. The V gene's germline CDR1 is SQVTM and CDR2 ANQGSEA. The CDR3 DNA sequence: TGCAGCGTCGCCCGGGACAAGGGCCCCTACGATCAGTACTTC. Amino acid sequence: CSVARDKGPYDQYF.

The chain has TRBV11-2 and TRBJ2-3; D is undetermined. This CDR3 comprises 15 residues. Germline assignment: CDR1 SGHAT and CDR2 FQNNGV. Trimming cost V 5 bases and J 4 bases, with 16 bases left between them. The CDR3 coding sequence is TGTGCCAGCAGCACGACCAATTTCCATGCAGATACGCAGTATTTT. It codes for CASSTTNFHADTQYF. The whole variable domain, remainder taken from reference TRBV11-2 and TRBJ2-3, is EAGVAQSPRYKIIEKRQSVAFWCNPISGHATLYWYQQILGQGPKLLIQFQNNGVVDDSQLPKDRFSAERLKGVDSTLKIQPAKLEDSAVYLCASSTTNFHADTQYFGPGTRLTVL.

This clonotype appeared many times. The rearrangement joins TRBV4-2 to TRBJ2-2, with 9 bases identical to TRBD1. V shed 0 bases and J 6 bases; nucleotides not matched to a gene: 8. The CDR3 is 17 residues long. Germline lookup yields CDR1 LGHNA and CDR2 YNFKEQ. CDR3 bases: TGTGCCAGCAGCCAAGACGCCGGGACAGGGCCGCCCGGGGAGCTGTTTTTT. This sequence encodes CASSQDAGTGPPGELFF.

This clonotype was seen more than once but under ten times. The V call is TRBV7-9, the J call TRBJ2-5; D assignment may be TRBD1 or TRBD2 (5 bases each). The CDR3 is 15 amino acids. The V gene lost 5 bases and the J gene lost 5 bases, with 18 bases spanning the gap. Germline assignment: CDR1 SEHNR and CDR2 FQNEAQ (reference sequence). The DNA for the CDR3 is TGTGCCAGCAGCGATTGGGGACCGCTTGATGAGACCCAGTACTTC. It yields the protein CASSDWGPLDETQYF.

Comments on this clonotype: With a much larger clone just one base away, this may be a read error. It is unclear where the CDR3 begins or ends on the DNA, so no DNA is shown, and the CDR3 is as TCRdb lists it. The chain uses TRBV30 and TRBJ1-1; no DNA check was done on the table's D call, TRBD1. Germline V gives CDR1 GTSNPN, CDR2 SVGIG (reference sequence). The CDR3 spans 12 amino acids, including both terminal residues. CDR3: CAWARGATETFF.

This clonotype was detected only once. This clone may be a read error of a much larger clone one base away. The chain has TRBV6-6 and TRBJ2-7; 8 bases agree with TRBD2. The germline gives CDR1 MNHNY, CDR2 SVGAGI (reference sequence). CDR3 length: 13 amino acids. The DNA of the CDR3 is TGTGCCAGCAACGGCGGGGGGAAGTACGAGAAGTACTTC. This sequence encodes CASNGGGKYEKYF.

A note on this clonotype: One junction end disagrees with the germline gene, perhaps due to a read error. V is TRBV5-1 and J is TRBJ2-1; 7 bases fit TRBD1. The V gene's germline CDR1 is SGHRS and CDR2 YFSETQ. The CDR3 contains 13 residues. This CDR3 is CANSIRDRNEQFF. CDR3 nucleotide sequence: TGCGCCAACAGCATCCGGGACAGAAATGAGCAGTTCTTC.

This clonotype was picked up many times. The chain employs TRBV10-3 and TRBJ2-5; 7 bases map to TRBD1. With V trimmed by 6 bases and J by 2 bases, 6 bases remained unmatched. The CDR3 runs 14 residues. Looked up from germline, CDR1 is ENHRY and CDR2 is SYGVKD. The CDR3 here is CAISRPGQQETQYF. The CDR3 coding sequence is TGTGCCATCAGCAGGCCGGGACAGCAAGAGACCCAGTACTTC.

The sample holds one count of this clonotype. Without the conserved terminal phenylalanine or tryptophan, this CDR3 likely stems from a read error. The chain joins TRBV11-3 to TRBJ2-7; tentatively, D is TRBD1 or TRBD2 (5 bases each). Per the germline V gene, CDR1 is SGHNT and CDR2 is YENEEA. There are 13 residues in the CDR3. V lost 4 bases to trimming and J lost 9 bases, with 16 bases between them. CDR3 nucleotides: TGTGCCAGCAGCTCGGGGACCATCCGGGGGCAGTACTCC. Encoded protein: CASSSGTIRGQYS.

There are a few counts of this clonotype. The chain combines TRBV28 with TRBJ2-3; no clear D. CDR3 length: 12 residues. V lost 3 bases, J lost 3 bases, and 4 bases lay in between. Germline V gene lookup returns CDR1 MDHEN and CDR2 SYDVKM. The CDR3 reads CASSLMTDTQYF. The CDR3 DNA follows: TGTGCCAGCAGTTTGATGACAGATACGCAGTATTTT.

The chain uses TRBV6-5 and TRBJ1-2; weak D call: TRBD1 (6 bases). Trimming shortened V by 0 bases and J by 5 bases, and 13 bases separated the two germline ends. CDR1 is MNHEY, CDR2 SVGAGI, per germline. This CDR3 is built from 15 residues. This CDR3 reads CASSYSRTDNYGYTF. The CDR3 region has the DNA TGTGCCAGCAGTTACTCGCGGACAGACAATTATGGCTACACCTTC.

The genes are TRBV30 and TRBJ1-2; D is uncertain. Trimming left V 1 base short and J 4 bases short, with 10 bases between. Per germline, CDR1 GTSNPN and CDR2 SVGIG (reference sequence). The CDR3 has 13 amino acids. The CDR3 protein is CAWSASLIYGYTF. As DNA, the CDR3 is TGTGCCTGGAGTGCGTCCCTGATCTATGGCTACACCTTC.

The genes are TRBV11-3 and TRBJ2-5; D gene unclear. Germline V gene data show CDR1 as SGHNT and CDR2 as YENEEA. V was shortened by 2 bases and J by 7 bases, with 8 bases between the two germline ends. The CDR3 is made up of 12 amino acids. The DNA of the CDR3 is TGTGCCAGCAGCTTAACCTGGGTGACCCAGTACTTC. Protein product: CASSLTWVTQYF.

This clonotype was counted once. This clone may be a read error of a much larger clone one base away. V usage is TRBV28 and J usage is TRBJ2-7; D unresolved. This CDR3 is 13 amino acids long. The germline V and J ends were trimmed by 4 bases and 4 bases, with 11 bases remaining between them. CDR1 is MDHEN, CDR2 SYDVKM, per germline. CDR3 loop: CASSSLSPYEQYF. CDR3 bases: TGTGCCAGCAGTTCCCTTAGCCCATACGAGCAGTACTTC.

This clonotype has ten or more counts. The V gene is TRBV11-2, the J gene TRBJ2-5; 12 nucleotides align to TRBD2. CDR1 and CDR2 from the germline V gene are SGHAT and FQNNGV. The CDR3 contains 15 residues. Germline trimming cut 3 bases from V and 4 bases from J; bases unmatched to any gene: 3. CDR3 bases: TGTGCCAGCAGCTTTCTAGCGGGGGGGCGAGAGACCCAGTACTTC. Residues: CASSFLAGGRETQYF.

Remarks on this clonotype: Germline and junction disagree at one end, which may indicate a read error. The chain has TRBV6-1 and TRBJ2-1, with D unresolved. This CDR3 contains 12 residues. From germline, CDR1 is MNHNS and CDR2 SASEGT. The CDR3 loop is CVSRGFMDEQFF. In DNA, the CDR3 is TGTGTCAGCCGTGGATTCATGGATGAGCAGTTCTTC.